The sample holds a few counts of the clone carrying this T cell receptor (delta chain). Translating this DNA gives a protein that differs at residue 18 from the TCRdb one, which belongs to a much larger clone; a read error is likely, and the protein shown is this translation. This entry belongs to a study of γδ T cells in repeated Plasmodium falciparum infection. Study at large: Each infection was followed by sampling at 21 days, plus baseline and some pre-infection draws.

Flow sorting of PBMC yielded separate Vgamma9/Vdelta2+ and Vdelta2-negative gammadelta T cell populations for bulk repertoire analysis. CDR3 length: 24 residues. V shed 0 bases and J shed 0 bases, with 35 bases lying between them. Germline lookup yields CDR1 TSWWSYY and CDR2 QGS. TCRdb reanalysed the multiplex PCR reads via CATT. This table holds about 57,000 delta-chain clones, around 1.5% found once. The sample consisted of gamma-delta T cells from blood. V gene TRDV1 combines with J gene TRDJ1; maybe TRDD2 (7 bases). The source of this sequence is a pool of human donors (malaria-infected and uninfected, not separated). This CDR3 is CALGELGFLLPRRFLGRDTDKLIF. The CDR3 DNA is TGTGCTCTTGGGGAACTCGGTTTCTTACTTCCTAGACGATTCCTGGGGCGAGACACCGATAAACTCATCTTT.